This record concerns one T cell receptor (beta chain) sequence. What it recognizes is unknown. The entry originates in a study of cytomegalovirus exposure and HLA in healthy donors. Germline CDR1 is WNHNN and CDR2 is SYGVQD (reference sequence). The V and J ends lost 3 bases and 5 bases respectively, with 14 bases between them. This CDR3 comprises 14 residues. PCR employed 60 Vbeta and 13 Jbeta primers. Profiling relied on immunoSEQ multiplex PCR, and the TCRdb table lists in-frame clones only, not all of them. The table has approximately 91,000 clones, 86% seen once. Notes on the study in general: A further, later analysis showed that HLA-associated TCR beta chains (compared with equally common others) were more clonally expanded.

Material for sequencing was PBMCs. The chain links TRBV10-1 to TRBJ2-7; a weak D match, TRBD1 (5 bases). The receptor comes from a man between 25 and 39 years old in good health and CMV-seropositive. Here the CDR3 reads CASSDKKQGNEQYF. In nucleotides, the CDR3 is TGCGCCAGCAGTGATAAAAAGCAGGGAAACGAGCAGTACTTC.